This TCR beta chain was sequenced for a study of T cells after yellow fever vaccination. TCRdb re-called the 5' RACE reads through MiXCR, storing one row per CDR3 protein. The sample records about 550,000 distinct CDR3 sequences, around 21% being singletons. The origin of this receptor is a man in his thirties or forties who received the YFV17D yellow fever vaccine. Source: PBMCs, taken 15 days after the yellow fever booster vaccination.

The CDR3 region has the DNA TGCGCCAGCAGCTTGAGTGCCGCTGGAAACACCATATATTTT. Translation gives CASSLSAAGNTIYF. The genes are TRBV5-1 and TRBJ1-3; D is undetermined. This CDR3 has 14 residues. V lost 1 base and J 2 bases, leaving 7 bases between the germline ends. CDR1 and CDR2 from the germline V gene are SGHRS and YFSETQ. Full variable domain (remainder filled in from reference TRBV5-1 and TRBJ1-3): KAGVTQTPRYLIKTRGQQVTLSCSPISGHRSVSWYQQTPGQGLQFLFEYFSETQRNKGNFPGRFSGRQFSNSRSEMNVSTLELGDSALYLCASSLSAAGNTIYFGEGSWLTVV.